The source of this TCR beta chain is a study of T cells in Graves' hyperthyroidism and ophthalmopathy. Findings of the study overall: Also found in blood were most expanded thyroid clonotypes above 0.001. Separation of ophthalmopathy from stable hyperthyroidism was achieved by a 13 V-J model.

TCR beta CDR3 region amplification was performed from RNA transcripts. During a first-round RT-PCR of the TCR CDR3, the HTBI primer set was used. Via MiXCR, TCRdb re-called the multiplex PCR reads, giving one row per CDR3 protein. Here the sample spans under 300,000 distinct CDR3 sequences, roughly 15% being singletons. Preceding any ophthalmopathy symptoms, the blood sample dates from first hyperthyroidism diagnosis. PBMCs were collected from an approximately 9.5 ml volume of fresh peripheral blood. This clonotype was seen more than once but under ten times. As yet, its antigen is unknown. V was pared by 0 bases and J by 5 bases, with 8 bases of the junction left unmatched. From germline, CDR1 is LGHNA and CDR2 YNFKEQ. The CDR3 spans 17 residues.

The sample taken for sequencing was blood. This chain connects TRBV4-2 to TRBJ2-3; 10 bases map to TRBD2. The receptor was isolated from a woman younger than 45 with Graves' hyperthyroidism that later progressed to Graves' ophthalmopathy. The CDR3 sequence is CASSQDLASGRGDTQYF. The CDR3 DNA follows: TGTGCCAGCAGCCAAGATTTGGCTAGCGGGAGAGGAGATACGCAGTATTTT.